The entry below describes one TCR beta chain. What it binds is not known. The record originates from a study of T cells in Graves' hyperthyroidism and ophthalmopathy. The CDR3 runs 14 residues. V shed 0 bases, J shed 4 bases, and the junction held 3 bases outside the gene matches. Germline V gene lookup returns CDR1 MNHNY and CDR2 SVGAGI (reference sequence). Amplification of TCR beta CDR3 regions used RNA as the template. First-round RT-PCR targeting the TCR CDR3 was performed with the HTBI primer set. TCRdb re-called the multiplex PCR reads through MiXCR, storing one row per CDR3 protein. Of hundreds of thousands of distinct CDR3 sequences listed, 11% to 15% were seen once; the top ten hold 14%. Study results and limitations: Ophthalmopathy was predicted by the model a median of about 6.7 months ahead of onset.

V is TRBV6-6 and J is TRBJ2-7, with 7 bases that match TRBD1. This receptor was taken from a woman aged 40-49 years with Graves' hyperthyroidism. Material for sequencing was blood. DNA of the CDR3: TGTGCCAGCAGTTACTCCCGGGACAGTTACGAGCAGTACTTC. Translating gives CASSYSRDSYEQYF.